The next 22 T cell receptor beta chains were all read from a single sample in a study of blood T cell repertoires in COVID-19. Generated by immunoSEQ multiplex PCR, the TCRdb table keeps only in-frame clones and is missing some. The table includes roughly 200,000 clones, roughly 89% detected once. The sequenced sample consisted of PBMCs or T cells enriched from blood (not recorded which). The receptors shown here come from a woman between 35 and 50 years old with acute COVID-19.

This clone was seen only once. The CDR3 DNA sequence: TGTGCCAGCAGCCTCAGATACGAGCAGTACTTC. This gives the protein CASSLRYEQYF. V gene TRBV5-6 combines with J gene TRBJ2-7; unclear D gene. This CDR3 comprises 11 residues. From germline, CDR1 is SGHDT and CDR2 YYEEEE. The V end lost 4 bases, the J end lost 4 bases, and 6 bases lay between the germline ends.

The V call is TRBV2, the J call TRBJ2-3, with 8 bases that match TRBD2. V shed 4 bases, J shed 3 bases, and the junction held 6 bases outside the gene matches. This CDR3 has 15 residues. Germline CDR1 is SNHLY and CDR2 is FYNNEI. CDR3 nucleotides: TGTGCCAGCAGTGTTCTGTCTAGCGGGACAGATACGCAGTATTTT. Its protein is CASSVLSSGTDTQYF.

The gene calls are TRBV4-1 and TRBJ1-5, with TRBD1 as a possible D gene (6 bases). Trimming cost V 1 base and J 6 bases, with 10 bases left between them. CDR3 length: 14 amino acids. The V gene's germline CDR1 is MGHRA and CDR2 YSYEKL. CDR3 in DNA: TGCGCCAGCAGCCAAGGGCAGGGGATTCAGCCCCAGCATTTT. Protein product: CASSQGQGIQPQHF.

The chain combines TRBV19 with TRBJ1-5, with D perhaps matching TRBD1 (5 bases). The V gene lost 1 base and the J gene lost 0 bases, with 7 bases spanning the gap. The CDR3 covers 15 residues. Germline V gene lookup returns CDR1 LNHDA and CDR2 SQIVND (reference sequence). The CDR3 nucleotides read TGTGCCAGTAGTATAGGCCAGGGTAGCAATCAGCCCCAGCATTTT. This encodes CASSIGQGSNQPQHF. The full variable domain, with the rest looked up from reference TRBV19 and TRBJ1-5, is DGGITQSPKYLFRKEGQNVTLSCEQNLNHDAMYWYRQDPGQGLRLIYYSQIVNDFQKGDIAEGYSVSREKKESFPLTVTSAQKNPTAFYLCASSIGQGSNQPQHFGDGTRLSIL.

The chain combines TRBV28 with TRBJ2-7; 8 bases map to TRBD2. The V and J ends lost 3 bases and 6 bases, in that order; junction bases with no gene match: 13. Germline V lookup: CDR1 MDHEN, CDR2 SYDVKM. The CDR3 is made up of 16 amino acids. This CDR3 reads CASSFNQGTSCCEQYF. CDR3 sequence (DNA): TGTGCCAGCAGTTTCAACCAGGGGACTAGTTGTTGCGAGCAGTACTTC.

The chain uses TRBV6-5 and TRBJ2-1; 13 bases align to TRBD2. J was trimmed by 8 bases and V by 6 bases; bases with no gene match: 7. The CDR3 runs 15 residues. The germline V gene encodes CDR1 MNHEY and CDR2 SVGAGI. The CDR3 nucleotides are TGTGCCAGCAGCCCCACTAGCGGGGGGGCCCATGAGCAGTTCTTC. It yields the protein CASSPTSGGAHEQFF.

Notes on this clone: Other DNA sequences in this sample translate to the same CDR3. The J gene is TRBJ2-7, the V gene TRBV24-1; 8 bases line up with TRBD1. Per the germline V gene, CDR1 is KGHDR and CDR2 is SFDVKD. V lost 3 bases, J lost 2 bases, and 5 bases stayed unmatched. The CDR3 has 15 amino acids. The CDR3 reads CATSDPRDRTYEQYF. As DNA, the CDR3 is TGTGCCACCAGTGATCCCCGGGACAGGACCTACGAGCAGTACTTC.

This chain connects TRBV15 to TRBJ2-1, with 9 bases aligning to TRBD2. Trimming cost V 6 bases and J 4 bases; bases outside gene matches: 22. CDR1 LNHNV and CDR2 YYDKDF come from the germline V gene (reference sequence). CDR3 length: 20 residues. The CDR3 loop reads CATRDGWTSEDPYRYNEQFF. In DNA, the CDR3 is TGTGCCACCAGGGACGGCTGGACTAGCGAAGATCCTTACCGTTACAATGAGCAGTTCTTC.

This sequence joins TRBV4-1 and TRBJ1-1, with unresolved D. Germline-derived CDR1 and CDR2 are MGHRA and YSYEKL. The V and J ends lost 0 bases and 1 base respectively, with 6 bases between them. CDR3 size: 14 residues. CDR3 sequence (DNA): TGCGCCAGCAGCCAAGATCCAGAGAACACTGAAGCTTTCTTT. It encodes CASSQDPENTEAFF.

The chain joins TRBV6-2 or TRBV6-3 to TRBJ2-5, with a weak D call TRBD2 (5 bases). TRBJ2-7 matches the DNA end more closely, so the J call is doubtful. Germline V gene sequence: CDR1 MNHEY, CDR2 SVGEGT. This CDR3 has 15 amino acids. The CDR3: CASSFGGLAPNEQYF. The CDR3 coding sequence is TGTGCCAGCAGTTTCGGCGGGCTCGCTCCAAACGAGCAGTACTTC.

This clone came up once. In nucleotides, the CDR3 is TGTGCCAGCTCATTTCCCCCTAGCGTAAACGCCTACGAGCAGTACTTC. It codes for CASSFPPSVNAYEQYF. V gene TRBV18 combines with J gene TRBJ2-7; a possible D gene is TRBD2 (6 bases). From germline, CDR1 is KGHSH and CDR2 LQKENI. Between the trimmed V and J ends, which lost 5 bases and 2 bases, there was a span of 19 bases. The CDR3 runs 16 residues.

The V call is TRBV30, the J call TRBJ1-4; D call uncertain. Trimming shortened V by 5 bases and J by 6 bases, and 10 bases separated the two germline ends. This CDR3 is 12 amino acids long. Germline loops: CDR1 GTSNPN, CDR2 SVGIG (reference sequence). Here the CDR3 DNA reads TGTGCCTGGGGGCGGTACGATGAAAAACTGTTTTTT. Its translation: CAWGRYDEKLFF.

V is TRBV6-6 and J is TRBJ2-5; D remains ambiguous. This CDR3 contains 13 residues. Germline loops: CDR1 MNHNY, CDR2 SVGAGI (reference sequence). The V gene lost 5 bases and the J gene lost 0 bases, with 7 bases spanning the gap. The CDR3: CASSVDYQETQYF. CDR3 bases: TGTGCCAGCAGTGTCGACTACCAAGAGACCCAGTACTTC.

A few counts support this clone. The V and J genes are TRBV9 and TRBJ1-6; 7 bases are shared with TRBD1. Per germline, CDR1 SGDLS and CDR2 YYNGEE. The CDR3 totals 16 residues. After removal of 0 bases from V and 8 bases from J, the junction contained 8 bases not matched to a gene. CDR3 sequence reads: CASSVDPPGGYSPLHF. DNA of the CDR3: TGTGCCAGCAGCGTAGACCCGCCAGGGGGTTATTCACCCCTCCACTTT.

The chain carries TRBV20-1 and TRBJ2-4; 9 positions agree with TRBD2. Germline-derived CDR1 and CDR2 are DFQATT and SNEGSKA (reference sequence). Germline trimming cut 3 bases from V and 3 bases from J; bases unmatched to any gene: 18. CDR3 length equals 19 residues. CDR3 coding DNA: TGCAGTGCTAGTAGAGGGCTAGCGGGGAGGTCAGCGGTCAAAAACATTCAGTACTTC. Amino acids: CSASRGLAGRSAVKNIQYF.

This clone was detected a few times. The rearrangement uses TRBV29-1 and TRBJ2-2, with TRBD2 matching over 15 bases. The V and J ends lost 4 bases and 2 bases, in that order; junction bases with no gene match: 5. Germline CDR1 and CDR2: SQVTM and ANQGSEA. The CDR3 is 17 residues long. CDR3 amino acids: CSVARTSGGANTGELFF. The CDR3 DNA is TGCAGCGTTGCCAGGACTAGCGGGGGGGCAAACACCGGGGAGCTGTTTTTT.

This clone occurred a few times. The chain is built from TRBV15 and TRBJ1-2; D is possibly TRBD1 (5 bases). Germline CDR1 is LNHNV and CDR2 is YYDKDF (reference sequence). The CDR3 spans 15 residues. Trimming pared 0 bases from V and 2 bases from J, leaving 10 bases between. The chain's CDR3 is CATSRDGGINYGYTF. As DNA, the CDR3 is TGTGCCACCAGCAGAGATGGGGGGATAAACTATGGCTACACCTTC.

The J gene is TRBJ1-4, the V gene TRBV6-5, with D perhaps matching TRBD1 (6 bases). CDR3 length: 14 amino acids. CDR1 and CDR2 from the germline V gene are MNHEY and SVGAGI. Trimming removed 4 bases at V and 7 bases at J, with 13 bases between. The CDR3 spells CASSSRGYGEKLFF. The CDR3 coding sequence is TGTGCCAGCAGTTCCAGGGGATACGGTGAAAAACTGTTTTTT.

This chain uses TRBV6-4 with TRBJ1-2, with unresolved D. V was trimmed by 8 bases and J by 8 bases, leaving 12 bases between them. CDR1 is MRHNA and CDR2 is SNTAGT in the germline V gene. This CDR3 has 11 residues. CDR3 region: CASPVAGGYTF. CDR3 sequence (DNA): TGTGCCAGCCCAGTGGCGGGGGGCTACACCTTC.

The chain is built from TRBV12-5 and TRBJ2-1; 8 positions match TRBD1. This CDR3 has 16 residues. Germline V lookup: CDR1 LGHNT, CDR2 FRNRAP. V was pared by 4 bases and J by 1 base, with 6 bases of the junction left unmatched. CDR3 DNA sequence: TGTGCTAGTGGTTCCACAGGGGGTGAGTCCTACAATGAGCAGTTCTTC. It yields the protein CASGSTGGESYNEQFF.

The V call is TRBV7-6, the J call TRBJ1-5; D is ambiguous. The ends were cut back, 1 base at V and 6 bases at J, with 10 bases in the middle. CDR1 is SGHVS, CDR2 FNYEAQ, per germline. This CDR3 has 14 amino acids. In DNA form, the CDR3 reads TGTGCCAGCAGCTTAGTACCCTCGGGTCAGCCCCAGCATTTT. Its translation is CASSLVPSGQPQHF.

V and J are TRBV29-1 and TRBJ2-3; TRBD1 matches at 7 bases. Trimming at V came to 5 bases and at J to 1 base, leaving 3 bases not matched to a gene. CDR1 and CDR2 (germline): SQVTM, ANQGSEA. The CDR3 totals 13 residues. CDR3 in DNA: TGCAGCGTTCAGGGGGTGGGCACAGATACGCAGTATTTT. Protein sequence: CSVQGVGTDTQYF.